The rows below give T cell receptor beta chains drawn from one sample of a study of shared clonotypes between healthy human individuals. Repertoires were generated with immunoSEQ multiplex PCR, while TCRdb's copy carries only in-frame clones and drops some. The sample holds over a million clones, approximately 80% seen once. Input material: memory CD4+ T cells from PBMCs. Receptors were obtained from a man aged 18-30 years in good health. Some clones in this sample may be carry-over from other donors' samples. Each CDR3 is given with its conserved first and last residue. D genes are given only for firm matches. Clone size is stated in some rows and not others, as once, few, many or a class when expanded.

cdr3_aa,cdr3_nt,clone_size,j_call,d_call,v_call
CAINRDSSSYNEQFF,TGTGCCATCAACCGGGACTCGAGCTCCTACAATGAGCAGTTCTTC,.,TRBJ2-1,.,TRBV10-3
CASSLSSGSSEKLFF,TGTGCCAGCAGCTTATCTTCGGGGAGTTCGGAAAAACTGTTTTTT,once,TRBJ1-4,.,TRBV7-2
CASSELGTENEKLFF,TGTGCCAGCAGTGAATTGGGGACAGAAAATGAAAAACTGTTTTTT,.,TRBJ1-4,TRBD1,TRBV25-1
CASSPDPGQGGTQYF,TGTGCCAGCAGCCCAGACCCGGGCCAAGGGGGGACCCAGTACTTC,.,TRBJ2-5,.,TRBV9
CASSSGGTGLNTEAFF,TGTGCCAGCAGTTCCGGGGGTACAGGGTTGAACACTGAAGCTTTCTTT,.,TRBJ1-1,.,TRBV28
CSVPLGQPQHF,TGCAGTGTTCCGTTGGGGCAGCCCCAGCATTTT,.,TRBJ1-5,.,TRBV20-1
CASSVSGKSDTQYF,TGTGCCAGCAGCGTTAGCGGGAAATCAGATACGCAGTATTTT,.,TRBJ2-3,TRBD2,TRBV9
CASRRLAGLGEQFF,TGTGCCAGCAGACGACTAGCGGGATTAGGGGAGCAGTTCTTC,once,TRBJ2-1,TRBD2,TRBV7-8
CASSYGGGQPQHF,TGTGCCAGCAGTTACGGCGGGGGCCAGCCCCAGCATTTT,few,TRBJ1-5,.,TRBV6-6
CASSALKGTEAFF,TGTGCCAGCAGCGCCCTTAAGGGCACTGAAGCTTTCTTT,.,TRBJ1-1,.,TRBV9
CSATANEHQETQYF,TGCAGCGCAACCGCAAATGAGCATCAAGAGACCCAGTACTTC,.,TRBJ2-5,.,TRBV29-1
CASGGASGRTDTQYF,TGTGCCAGCGGAGGGGCATCTGGACGGACAGATACGCAGTATTTT,.,TRBJ2-3,.,TRBV6-5
CASSLWGANTGELFF,TGTGCCAGCAGCTTGTGGGGGGCGAACACCGGGGAGCTGTTTTTT,.,TRBJ2-2,.,TRBV11-2
CASSLAARGETQYF,TGCGCCAGCAGCTTGGCGGCGAGAGGGGAGACCCAGTACTTC,.,TRBJ2-5,.,TRBV5-1
CASSSDSSATNEKLFF,TGTGCCAGCAGCTCCGACAGCAGCGCAACTAATGAAAAACTGTTTTTT,.,TRBJ1-4,.,TRBV7-3
CASSLSGTNYGYTF,TGCGCCAGCAGCTTGAGCGGAACTAACTATGGCTACACCTTC,.,TRBJ1-2,.,TRBV5-1
CASRAGGGRGSAYEQYF,TGCGCCAGCCGAGCAGGGGGCGGGAGGGGAAGCGCCTACGAGCAGTACTTC,.,TRBJ2-7,.,TRBV5-1
CATSRGQTYEQYF,TGTGCCACCAGCAGAGGGCAGACCTACGAGCAGTACTTC,.,TRBJ2-7,.,TRBV15
CASSWAAYEQYF,TGTGCCAGCAGTTGGGCGGCTTACGAGCAGTACTTC,.,TRBJ2-7,.,TRBV6-6